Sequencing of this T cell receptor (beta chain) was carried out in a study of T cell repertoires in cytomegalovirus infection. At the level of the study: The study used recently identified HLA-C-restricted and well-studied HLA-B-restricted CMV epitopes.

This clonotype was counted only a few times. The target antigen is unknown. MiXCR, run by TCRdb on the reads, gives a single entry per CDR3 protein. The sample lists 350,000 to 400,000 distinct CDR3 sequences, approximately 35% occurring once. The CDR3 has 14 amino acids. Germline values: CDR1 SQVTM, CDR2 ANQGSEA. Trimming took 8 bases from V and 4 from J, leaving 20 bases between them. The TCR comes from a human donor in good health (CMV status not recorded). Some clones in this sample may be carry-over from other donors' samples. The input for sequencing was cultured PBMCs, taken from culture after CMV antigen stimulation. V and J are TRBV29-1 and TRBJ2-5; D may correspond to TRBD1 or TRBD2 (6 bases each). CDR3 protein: CSLIIGGQGETQYF. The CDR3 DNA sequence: TGCAGCCTCATCATTGGGGGGCAAGGAGAGACCCAGTACTTC.